A selection of T cell receptor beta chains follows, all from one sample in a study of T-cell reconstitution after alpha-beta-depleted transplantation in children. TCRdb itself ran the PCR reads through MiXCR, one entry per CDR3 protein. The sample has over 200,000 distinct CDR3 sequences, 8% to 9.5% seen once. Material: PBMCs from the stem cell graft donor, obtained from the stem cell graft. The receptors derive from a human donor who donated a stem cell graft to a child with acute lymphoblastic leukemia. CDR3s leave out the opening cysteine and the closing phenylalanine or tryptophan. Some rows have no size entry. The others give once, few or many, or a class for an expanded clone.

J gene,V gene,clone size,CDR3 protein
TRBJ1-5,TRBV6-2/TRBV6-3,.,ASSYLANQPQH
TRBJ1-2,TRBV24-1,few,ATKATGNGGYT
TRBJ2-2,TRBV12-3/TRBV12-4,few,ASSLSGQVYGELF
TRBJ2-7,TRBV6-2/TRBV6-3,.,ASSYSGQGPYEQY
TRBJ2-2,TRBV11-3,many,ASSSGQLTGELF
TRBJ2-1,TRBV7-2,many,ASSLPLGNNEQF
TRBJ1-1,TRBV5-1,many,ASSLSAGITEAF
TRBJ1-5,TRBV5-1,few,ASSLGDRGSSNQPQH
TRBJ2-3,TRBV12-3/TRBV12-4,.,ASSPRAGLAPTDTQY
TRBJ2-5,TRBV3-1,many,ASSQSGRETQY
TRBJ2-3,TRBV11-2,many,ASSSGGAGTDTQY
TRBJ2-7,TRBV7-2,few,ASSSRPTRASEQY
TRBJ1-2,TRBV2,few,ASSEERGSYT
TRBJ2-1,TRBV20-1,many,SATTRDYYNEQF
TRBJ2-3,TRBV7-7,.,ASSQLAGGRTDTQY
TRBJ1-1,TRBV7-8,many,ASRRTGGTEAF
TRBJ2-2,TRBV5-4,many,ASRPQGTGELF
TRBJ1-1,TRBV5-4,few,ASSMTGTLEAF
TRBJ2-1,TRBV9,.,ASSVLALSSYNEQF
TRBJ2-3,TRBV12-3/TRBV12-4,many,ASSFRGGPDTQY